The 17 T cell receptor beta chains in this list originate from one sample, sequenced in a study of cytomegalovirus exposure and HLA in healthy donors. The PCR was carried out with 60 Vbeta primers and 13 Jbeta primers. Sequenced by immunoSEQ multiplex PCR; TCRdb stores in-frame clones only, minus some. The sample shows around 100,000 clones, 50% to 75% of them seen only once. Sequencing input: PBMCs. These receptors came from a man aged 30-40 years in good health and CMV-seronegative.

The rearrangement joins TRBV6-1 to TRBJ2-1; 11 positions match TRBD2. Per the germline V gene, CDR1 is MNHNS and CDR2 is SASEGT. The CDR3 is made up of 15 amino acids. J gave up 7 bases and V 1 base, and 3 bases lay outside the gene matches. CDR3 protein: CASSEGLAGGNEQFF. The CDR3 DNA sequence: TGTGCCAGCAGTGAAGGGTTAGCGGGGGGGAATGAGCAGTTCTTC.

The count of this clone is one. CDR3 sequence reads: CSAGGLAGGGLSYNEQFF. CDR3 DNA sequence: TGCAGCGCAGGGGGACTAGCGGGAGGAGGGCTTTCCTACAATGAGCAGTTCTTC. The rearrangement uses TRBV29-1 and TRBJ2-1; TRBD2 matches at 15 bases. CDR3 size: 18 residues. With V trimmed by 7 bases and J by 1 base, 11 bases remained unmatched. Germline CDR1 reads SQVTM; CDR2 reads ANQGSEA.

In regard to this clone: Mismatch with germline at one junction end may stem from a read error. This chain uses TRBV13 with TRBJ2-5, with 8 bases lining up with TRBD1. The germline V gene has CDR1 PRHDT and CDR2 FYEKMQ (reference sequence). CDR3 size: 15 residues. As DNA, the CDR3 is TGTGCCAGCAGCATAGGACAGGGTAGACAAGAGACCCAGTACTTC. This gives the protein CASSIGQGRQETQYF.

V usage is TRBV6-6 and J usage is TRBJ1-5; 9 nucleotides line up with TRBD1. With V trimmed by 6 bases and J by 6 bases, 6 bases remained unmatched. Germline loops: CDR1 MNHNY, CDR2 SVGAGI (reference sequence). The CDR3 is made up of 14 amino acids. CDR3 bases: TGTGCCAGCAGCCTCGGGACAGGGACTCAGCCCCAGCATTTT. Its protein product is CASSLGTGTQPQHF.

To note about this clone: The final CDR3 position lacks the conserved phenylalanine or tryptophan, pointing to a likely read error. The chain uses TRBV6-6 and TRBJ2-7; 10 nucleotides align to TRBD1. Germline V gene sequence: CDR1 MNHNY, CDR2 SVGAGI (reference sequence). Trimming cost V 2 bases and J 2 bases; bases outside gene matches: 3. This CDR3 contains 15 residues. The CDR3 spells CASSYKGQGPYEQYL. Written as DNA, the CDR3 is TGTGCCAGCAGTTACAAGGGACAGGGGCCCTACGAGCAGTACCTC.

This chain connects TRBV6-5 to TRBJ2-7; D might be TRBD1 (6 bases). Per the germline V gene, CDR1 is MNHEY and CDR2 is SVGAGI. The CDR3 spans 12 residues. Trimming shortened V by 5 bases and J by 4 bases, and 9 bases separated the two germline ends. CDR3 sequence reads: CASSPTGYEQYF. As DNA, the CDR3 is TGTGCCAGCAGTCCGACAGGTTACGAGCAGTACTTC.

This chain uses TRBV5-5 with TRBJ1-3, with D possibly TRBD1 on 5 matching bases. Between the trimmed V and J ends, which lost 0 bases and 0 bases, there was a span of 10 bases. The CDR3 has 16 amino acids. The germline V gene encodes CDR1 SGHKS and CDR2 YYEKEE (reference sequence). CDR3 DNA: TGTGCCAGCAGCTTGGGATGGGGCGACTCTGGAAACACCATATATTTT. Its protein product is CASSLGWGDSGNTIYF.

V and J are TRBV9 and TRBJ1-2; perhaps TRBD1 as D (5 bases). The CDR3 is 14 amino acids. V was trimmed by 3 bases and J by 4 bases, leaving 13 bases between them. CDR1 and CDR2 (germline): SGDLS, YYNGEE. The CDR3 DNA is TGTGCCAGCAGCGGGTCAGGGTGGTCCTATGGCTACACCTTC. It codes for CASSGSGWSYGYTF. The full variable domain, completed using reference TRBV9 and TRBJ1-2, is DSGVTQTPKHLITATGQRVTLRCSPRSGDLSVYWYQQSLDQGLQFLIQYYNGEERAKGNILERFSAQQFPDLHSELNLSSLELGDSALYFCASSGSGWSYGYTFGSGTRLTVV.

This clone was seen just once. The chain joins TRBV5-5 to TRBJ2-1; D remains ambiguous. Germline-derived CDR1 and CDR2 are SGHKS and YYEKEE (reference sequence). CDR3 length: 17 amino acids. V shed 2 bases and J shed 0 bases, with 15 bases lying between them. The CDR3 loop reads CASSFQPPQSSYNEQFF. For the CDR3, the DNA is TGTGCCAGCAGCTTCCAACCACCACAGAGCTCCTACAATGAGCAGTTCTTC.

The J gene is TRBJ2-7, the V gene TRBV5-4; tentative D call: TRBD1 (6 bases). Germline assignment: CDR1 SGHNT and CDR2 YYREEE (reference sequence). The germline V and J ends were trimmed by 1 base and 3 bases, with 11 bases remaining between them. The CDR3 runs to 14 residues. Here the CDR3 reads CASSLFRGSYEQYF. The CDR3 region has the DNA TGTGCCAGCAGCTTGTTCAGGGGTAGCTACGAGCAGTACTTC. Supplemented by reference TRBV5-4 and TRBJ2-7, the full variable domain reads ETGVTQSPTHLIKTRGQQVTLRCSSQSGHNTVSWYQQALGQGPQFIFQYYREEENGRGNFPPRFSGLQFPNYSSELNVNALELDDSALYLCASSLFRGSYEQYFGPGTRLTVT.

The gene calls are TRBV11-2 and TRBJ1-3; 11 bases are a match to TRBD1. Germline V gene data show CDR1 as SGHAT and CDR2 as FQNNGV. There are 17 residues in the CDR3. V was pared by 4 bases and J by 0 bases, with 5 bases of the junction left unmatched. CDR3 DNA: TGTGCCAGCAGCTACCCGGGGACAGGGGGCTCTGGAAACACCATATATTTT. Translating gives CASSYPGTGGSGNTIYF.

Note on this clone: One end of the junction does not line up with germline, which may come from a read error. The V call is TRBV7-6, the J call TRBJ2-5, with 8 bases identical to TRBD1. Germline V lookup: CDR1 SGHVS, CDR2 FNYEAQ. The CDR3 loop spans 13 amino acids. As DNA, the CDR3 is TGTGCCAGTAGCTCAGGGGGCGCCGGGACCCAGTACTTC. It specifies CASSSGGAGTQYF.

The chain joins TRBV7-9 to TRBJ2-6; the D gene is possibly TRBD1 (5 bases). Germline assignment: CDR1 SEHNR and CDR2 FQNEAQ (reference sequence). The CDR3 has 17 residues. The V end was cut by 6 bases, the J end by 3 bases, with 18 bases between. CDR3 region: CASSQRPRASGANVLTF. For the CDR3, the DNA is TGTGCCAGCAGTCAACGGCCCAGGGCGAGTGGGGCCAACGTCCTGACTTTC.

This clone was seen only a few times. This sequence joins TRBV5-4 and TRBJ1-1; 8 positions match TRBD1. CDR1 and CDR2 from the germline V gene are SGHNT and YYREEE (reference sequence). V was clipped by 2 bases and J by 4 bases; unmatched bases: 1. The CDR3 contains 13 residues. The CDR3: CASSLTGGTEAFF. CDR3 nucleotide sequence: TGTGCCAGCAGCTTAACAGGGGGCACTGAAGCTTTCTTT.

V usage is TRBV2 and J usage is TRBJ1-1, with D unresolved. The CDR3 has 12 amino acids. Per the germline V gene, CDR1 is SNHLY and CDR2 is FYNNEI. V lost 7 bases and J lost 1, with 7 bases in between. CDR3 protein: CASNPGNTEAFF. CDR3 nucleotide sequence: TGTGCCAGCAATCCCGGGAACACTGAAGCTTTCTTT.

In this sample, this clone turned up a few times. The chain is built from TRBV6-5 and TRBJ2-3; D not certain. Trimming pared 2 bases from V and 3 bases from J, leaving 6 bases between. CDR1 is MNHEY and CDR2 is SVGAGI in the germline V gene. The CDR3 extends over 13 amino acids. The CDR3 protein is CASSYIRTDTQYF. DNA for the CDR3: TGTGCCAGCAGTTACATTAGAACAGATACGCAGTATTTT.

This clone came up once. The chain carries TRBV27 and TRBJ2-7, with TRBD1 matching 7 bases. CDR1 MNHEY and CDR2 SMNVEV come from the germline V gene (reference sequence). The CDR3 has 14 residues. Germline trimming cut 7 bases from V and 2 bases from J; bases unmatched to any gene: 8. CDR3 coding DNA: TGTGCCAGCAAGGGGCAGGACAGGCCCTACGAGCAGTACTTC. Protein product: CASKGQDRPYEQYF.